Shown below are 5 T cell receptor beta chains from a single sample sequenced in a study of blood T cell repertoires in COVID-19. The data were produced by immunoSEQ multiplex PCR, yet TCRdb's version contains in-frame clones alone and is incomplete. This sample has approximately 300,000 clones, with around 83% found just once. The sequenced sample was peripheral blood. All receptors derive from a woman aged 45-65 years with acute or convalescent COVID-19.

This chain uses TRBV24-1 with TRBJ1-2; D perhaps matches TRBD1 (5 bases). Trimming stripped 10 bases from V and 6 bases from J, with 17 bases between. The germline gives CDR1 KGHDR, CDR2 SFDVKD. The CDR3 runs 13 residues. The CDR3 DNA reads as TGTGCCACTAGTCGGGGGTATTCGGATGGCTACACCTTC. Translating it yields CATSRGYSDGYTF.

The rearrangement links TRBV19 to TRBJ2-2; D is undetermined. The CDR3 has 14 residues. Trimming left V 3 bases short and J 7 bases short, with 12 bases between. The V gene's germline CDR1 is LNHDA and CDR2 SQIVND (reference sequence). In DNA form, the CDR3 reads TGTGCCAGTAGTATTTTGCCGCGAAGCGGGGAGCTGTTTTTT. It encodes CASSILPRSGELFF.

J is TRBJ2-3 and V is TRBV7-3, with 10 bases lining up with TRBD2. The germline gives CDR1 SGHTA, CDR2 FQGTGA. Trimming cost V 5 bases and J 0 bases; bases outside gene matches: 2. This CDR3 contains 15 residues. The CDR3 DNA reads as TGTGCCAGCAGCCAACTAGCGGGAAGCACAGATACGCAGTATTTT. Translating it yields CASSQLAGSTDTQYF.

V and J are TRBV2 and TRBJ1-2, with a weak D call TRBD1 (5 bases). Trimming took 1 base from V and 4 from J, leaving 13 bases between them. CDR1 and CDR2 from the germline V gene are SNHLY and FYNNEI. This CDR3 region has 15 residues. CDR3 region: CASSEGVGAGYGYTF. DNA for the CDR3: TGTGCCAGCAGTGAAGGGGTTGGGGCAGGCTATGGCTACACCTTC.

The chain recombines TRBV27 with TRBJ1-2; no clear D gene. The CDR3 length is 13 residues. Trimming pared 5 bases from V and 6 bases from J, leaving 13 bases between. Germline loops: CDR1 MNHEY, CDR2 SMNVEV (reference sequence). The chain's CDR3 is CASSLAASNGYTF. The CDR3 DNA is TGTGCCAGCAGTCTCGCGGCATCAAATGGCTACACCTTC.